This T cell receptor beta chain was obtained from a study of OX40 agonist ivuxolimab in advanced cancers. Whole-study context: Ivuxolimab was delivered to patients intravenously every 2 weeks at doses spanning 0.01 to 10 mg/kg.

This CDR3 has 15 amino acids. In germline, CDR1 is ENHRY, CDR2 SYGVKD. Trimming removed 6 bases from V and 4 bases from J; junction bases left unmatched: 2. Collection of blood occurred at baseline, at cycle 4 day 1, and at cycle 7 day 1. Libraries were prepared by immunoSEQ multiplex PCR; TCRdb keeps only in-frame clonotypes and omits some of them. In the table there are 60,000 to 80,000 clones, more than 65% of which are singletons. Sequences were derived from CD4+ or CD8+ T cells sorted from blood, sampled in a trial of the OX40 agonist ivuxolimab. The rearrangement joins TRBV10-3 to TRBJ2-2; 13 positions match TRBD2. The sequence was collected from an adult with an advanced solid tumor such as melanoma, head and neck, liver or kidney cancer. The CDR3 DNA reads TGTGCCATCAGAGGGACTAGCGGGGTCACCGGGGAGCTGTTTTTT. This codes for CAIRGTSGVTGELFF.